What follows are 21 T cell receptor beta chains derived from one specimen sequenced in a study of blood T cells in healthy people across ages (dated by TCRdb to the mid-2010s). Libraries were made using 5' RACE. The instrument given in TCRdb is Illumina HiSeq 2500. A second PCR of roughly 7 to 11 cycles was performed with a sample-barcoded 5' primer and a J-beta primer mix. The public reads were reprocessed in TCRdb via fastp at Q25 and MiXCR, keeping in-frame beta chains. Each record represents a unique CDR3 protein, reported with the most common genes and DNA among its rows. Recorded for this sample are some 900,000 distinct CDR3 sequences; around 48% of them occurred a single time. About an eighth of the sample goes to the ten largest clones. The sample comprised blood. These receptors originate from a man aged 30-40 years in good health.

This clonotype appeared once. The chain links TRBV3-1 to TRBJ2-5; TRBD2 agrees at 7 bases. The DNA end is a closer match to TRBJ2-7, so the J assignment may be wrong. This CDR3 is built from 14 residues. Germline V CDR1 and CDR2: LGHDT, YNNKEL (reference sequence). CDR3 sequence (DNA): TGTGCCAGCAGCCAAGTGACTAGCAACTACGAGCAGTACTTC. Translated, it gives CASSQVTSNYEQYF.

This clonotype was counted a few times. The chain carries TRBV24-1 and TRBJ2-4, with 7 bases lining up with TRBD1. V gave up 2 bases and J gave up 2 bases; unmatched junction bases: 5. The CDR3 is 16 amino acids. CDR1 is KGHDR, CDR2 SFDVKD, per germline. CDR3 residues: CATSDSHRGPKNIQYF. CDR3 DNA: TGTGCCACCAGTGATTCCCACAGGGGACCCAAAAACATTCAGTACTTC.

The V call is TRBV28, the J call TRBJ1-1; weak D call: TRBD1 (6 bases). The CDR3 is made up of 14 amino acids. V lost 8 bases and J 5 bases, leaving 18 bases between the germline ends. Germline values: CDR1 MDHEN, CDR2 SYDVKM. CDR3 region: CASGEGEVETEAFF. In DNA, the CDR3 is TGTGCCAGCGGGGAGGGGGAGGTAGAAACTGAAGCTTTCTTT.

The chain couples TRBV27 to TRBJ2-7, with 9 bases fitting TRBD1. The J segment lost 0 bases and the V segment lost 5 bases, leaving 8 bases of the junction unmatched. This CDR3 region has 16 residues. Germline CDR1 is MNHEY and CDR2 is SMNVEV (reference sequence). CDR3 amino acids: CASSPSTGGSSYEQYF. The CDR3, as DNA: TGTGCCAGCAGTCCATCGACAGGGGGAAGCTCCTACGAGCAGTACTTC.

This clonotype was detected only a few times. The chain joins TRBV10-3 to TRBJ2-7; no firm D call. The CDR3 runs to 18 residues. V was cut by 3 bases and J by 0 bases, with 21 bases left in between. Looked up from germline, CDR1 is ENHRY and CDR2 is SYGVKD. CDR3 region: CAISDDGRGYPSSYEQYF. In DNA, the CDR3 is TGTGCCATCAGTGACGATGGCCGCGGCTATCCGAGCTCCTACGAGCAGTACTTC.

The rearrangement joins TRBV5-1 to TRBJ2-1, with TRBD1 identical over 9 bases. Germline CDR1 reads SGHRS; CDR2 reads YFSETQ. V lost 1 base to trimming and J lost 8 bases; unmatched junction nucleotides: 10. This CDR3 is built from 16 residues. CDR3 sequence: CASSLPSGTGRDEQFF. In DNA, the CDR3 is TGCGCCAGCAGCTTGCCCTCCGGGACAGGGAGGGATGAGCAGTTCTTC. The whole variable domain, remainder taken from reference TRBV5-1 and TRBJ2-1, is KAGVTQTPRYLIKTRGQQVTLSCSPISGHRSVSWYQQTPGQGLQFLFEYFSETQRNKGNFPGRFSGRQFSNSRSEMNVSTLELGDSALYLCASSLPSGTGRDEQFFGPGTRLTVL.

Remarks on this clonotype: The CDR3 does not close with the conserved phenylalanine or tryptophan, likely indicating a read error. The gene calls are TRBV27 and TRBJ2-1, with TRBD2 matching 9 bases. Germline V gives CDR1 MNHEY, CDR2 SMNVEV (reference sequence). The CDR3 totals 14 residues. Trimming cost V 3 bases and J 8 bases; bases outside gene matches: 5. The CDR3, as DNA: TGTGCCAGCAGTTTGCGGGGGGGGGCTTATGAGCAGTTCTTA. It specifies CASSLRGGAYEQFL.

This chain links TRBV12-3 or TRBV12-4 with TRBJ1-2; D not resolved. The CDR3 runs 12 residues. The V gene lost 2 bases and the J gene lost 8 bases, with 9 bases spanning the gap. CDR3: CASSLRVGGYTF. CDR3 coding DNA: TGTGCCAGCAGTTTAAGGGTGGGCGGCTACACCTTC.

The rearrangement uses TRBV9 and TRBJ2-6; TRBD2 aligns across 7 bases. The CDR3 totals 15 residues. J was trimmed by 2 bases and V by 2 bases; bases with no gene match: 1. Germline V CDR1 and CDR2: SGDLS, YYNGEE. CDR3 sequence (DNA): TGTGCCAGCAGCGTCCTAGCGGCTGGGGCCAACGTCCTGACTTTC. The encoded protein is CASSVLAAGANVLTF.

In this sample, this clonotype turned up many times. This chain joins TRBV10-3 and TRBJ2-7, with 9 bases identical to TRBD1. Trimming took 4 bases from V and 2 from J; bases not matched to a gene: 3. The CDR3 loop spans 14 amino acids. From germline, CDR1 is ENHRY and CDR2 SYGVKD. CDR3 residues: CAISVGTGTYEQYF. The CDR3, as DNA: TGTGCCATCAGTGTAGGGACAGGGACCTACGAGCAGTACTTC.

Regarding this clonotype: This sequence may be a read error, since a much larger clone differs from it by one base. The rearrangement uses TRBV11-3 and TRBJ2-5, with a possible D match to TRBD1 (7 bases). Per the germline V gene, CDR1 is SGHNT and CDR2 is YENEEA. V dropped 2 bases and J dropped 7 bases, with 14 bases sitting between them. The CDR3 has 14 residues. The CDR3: CASSLQGGERTQYF. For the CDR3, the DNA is TGTGCCAGCAGCTTACAGGGGGGCGAGAGGACCCAGTACTTC.

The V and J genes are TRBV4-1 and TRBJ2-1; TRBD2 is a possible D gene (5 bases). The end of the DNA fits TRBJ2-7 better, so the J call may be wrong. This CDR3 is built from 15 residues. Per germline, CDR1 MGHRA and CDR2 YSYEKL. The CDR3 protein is CASSQETTRGLEQYF. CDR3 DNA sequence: TGCGCCAGCAGCCAAGAGACTACCCGGGGTTTGGAGCAGTACTTC.

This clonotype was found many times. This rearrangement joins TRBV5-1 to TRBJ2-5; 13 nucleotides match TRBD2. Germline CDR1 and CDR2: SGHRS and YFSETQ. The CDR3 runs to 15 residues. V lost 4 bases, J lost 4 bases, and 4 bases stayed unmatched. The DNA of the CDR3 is TGCGCCAGCAGCCCCGGACTAGCGGGGGCAGAGACCCAGTACTTC. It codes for CASSPGLAGAETQYF.

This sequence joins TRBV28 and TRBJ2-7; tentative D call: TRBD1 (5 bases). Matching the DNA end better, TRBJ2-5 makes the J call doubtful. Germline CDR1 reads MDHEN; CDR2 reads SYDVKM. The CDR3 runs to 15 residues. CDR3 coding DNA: TGTGCCAGCAGTTTGCAGGGAATCGTATGGAAGACCCAGTACTTC. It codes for CASSLQGIVWKTQYF.

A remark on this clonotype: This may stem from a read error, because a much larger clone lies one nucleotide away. CDR3 sequence (DNA): TGTGCCAGCAGCCCCAGGACAGGGAGCTCCTACAATGAGCCGTTCTTC. This sequence encodes CASSPRTGSSYNEPFF. The chain links TRBV9 to TRBJ2-1, with 8 nucleotides matching TRBD1. This CDR3 comprises 16 residues. CDR1 and CDR2 (germline): SGDLS, YYNGEE.

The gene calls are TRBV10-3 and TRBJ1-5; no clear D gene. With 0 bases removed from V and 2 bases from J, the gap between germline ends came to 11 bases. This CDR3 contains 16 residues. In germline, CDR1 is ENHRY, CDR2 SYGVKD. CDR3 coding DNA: TGTGCCATCAGTGAGTCGATAGGGCAGGGCAATCAGCCCCAGCATTTT. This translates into CAISESIGQGNQPQHF.

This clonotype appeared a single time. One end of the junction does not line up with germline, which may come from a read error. Here the CDR3 DNA reads TGTGCCAGCTCCCCAGAAGGGGGGGCCTACAATGGGCAGTTCTTC. As protein: CASSPEGGAYNGQFF. The chain has TRBV9 and TRBJ2-1; maybe TRBD2 (7 bases). Germline assignment: CDR1 SGDLS and CDR2 YYNGEE. The CDR3 is made up of 15 amino acids.

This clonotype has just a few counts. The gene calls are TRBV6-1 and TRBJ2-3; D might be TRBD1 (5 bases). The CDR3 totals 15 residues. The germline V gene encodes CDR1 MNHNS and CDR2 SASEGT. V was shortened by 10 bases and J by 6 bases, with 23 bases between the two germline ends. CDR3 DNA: TGTGCCATGGCCCTTGGGGCGAACGGAATGGATACGCAGTATTTT. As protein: CAMALGANGMDTQYF.

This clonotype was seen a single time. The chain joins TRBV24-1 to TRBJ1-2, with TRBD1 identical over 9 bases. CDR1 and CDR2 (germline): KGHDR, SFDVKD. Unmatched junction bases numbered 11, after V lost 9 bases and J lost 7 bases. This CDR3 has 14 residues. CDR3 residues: CATGTPGQGTGYTF. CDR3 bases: TGTGCCACCGGGACCCCGGGACAGGGAACTGGCTACACCTTC.

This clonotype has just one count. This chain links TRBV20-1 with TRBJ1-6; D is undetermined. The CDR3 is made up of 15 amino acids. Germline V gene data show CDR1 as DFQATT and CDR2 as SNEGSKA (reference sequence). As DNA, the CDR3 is TGCAGCCCTCAGGAAACGGGCTCCTATAATTCACCCCTCCACTTT. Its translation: CSPQETGSYNSPLHF.

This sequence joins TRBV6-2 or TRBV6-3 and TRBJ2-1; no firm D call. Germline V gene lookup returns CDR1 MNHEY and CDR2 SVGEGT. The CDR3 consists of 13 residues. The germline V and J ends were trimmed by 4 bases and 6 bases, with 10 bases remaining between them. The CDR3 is CASSSWTSNEQFF. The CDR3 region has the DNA TGTGCCAGCAGTTCCTGGACCTCCAATGAGCAGTTCTTC.